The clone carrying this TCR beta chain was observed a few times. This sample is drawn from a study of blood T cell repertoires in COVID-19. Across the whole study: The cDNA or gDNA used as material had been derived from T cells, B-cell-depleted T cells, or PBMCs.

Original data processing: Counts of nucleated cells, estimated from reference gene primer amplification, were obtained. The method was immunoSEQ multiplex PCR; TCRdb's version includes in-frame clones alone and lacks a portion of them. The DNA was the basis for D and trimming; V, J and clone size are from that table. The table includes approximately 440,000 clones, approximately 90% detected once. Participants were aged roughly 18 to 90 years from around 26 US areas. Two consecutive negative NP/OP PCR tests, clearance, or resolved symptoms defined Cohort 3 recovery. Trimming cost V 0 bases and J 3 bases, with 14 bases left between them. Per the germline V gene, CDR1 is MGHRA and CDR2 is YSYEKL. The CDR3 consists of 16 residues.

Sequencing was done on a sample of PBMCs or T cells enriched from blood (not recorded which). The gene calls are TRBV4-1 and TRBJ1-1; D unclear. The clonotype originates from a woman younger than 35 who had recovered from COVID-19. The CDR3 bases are TGCGCCAGCAGCCAAGACCCGGGGAATGGCTACACTGAAGCTTTCTTT. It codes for CASSQDPGNGYTEAFF.